The entry below describes one T cell receptor (beta chain). Its specific antigen is unknown. No much larger clone is present one base from it, and per-base qualities are unavailable. TCRbeta CDR3 regions were amplified from genomic DNA by means of the immunoSEQ Assay, a bias-controlled multiplex PCR. Per the source publication's procedure: The number of nucleated cells in each sample was estimated by amplification of reference gene primers within the assay. To quantify the absolute abundance of each unique TCRbeta CDR3 rearrangement, sequence reads were collapsed and filtered. For each sample, productive Simpson clonality was calculated as the square root of Simpson's diversity index across productive rearrangements. As stored in TCRdb, this immuneACCESS dataset retains in-frame rearrangements with V and J assigned. A fraction of the clones does not appear; measured against another copy, unresolved V genes explain less than half of the discrepancy, and the remainder lacks a known reason. V and J calls and clone size come straight from that table; D and trimming were deduced from the DNA. A total of 410,000 or so clones appear in this sample, 70% to 90% of them only once. The ten largest clones take up roughly 1.6% of the sample.

The CDR3 spans 14 residues, from the cysteine through the phenylalanine. CDR3 DNA is the only sequence kept; it has 42 bases, read in frame from the first base. Trimming removed 1 base from V and 1 base from J, leaving 8 bases between the germline ends. For CDR1 and CDR2, the germline V gene lists MGHRA and YSYEKL. One collaborating source in Seattle enrolled patients while the patients were actively infected and followed the patients over time throughout the course of disease. Collaborating institutions collected whole blood in K2EDTA tubes following their own protocols. For TCRbeta analysis, collaborators shipped samples in one of three forms: frozen whole blood, isolated PBMCs, or DNA extracted from either of those sample types. This sample was taken from a study of blood T cell repertoires in COVID-19 (dated by TCRdb to 2020 to 2021). The study in broad terms: Samples from collaborators originated in the United States, Italy and Spain and spanned both the acute and convalescent phases of COVID-19. HLA class I and class II types, where available, came from metadata supplied by the sample provider rather than from assay-based typing. Samples came from the ongoing ImmuneRACE study (first 160 participants) plus 1,254 subjects from 6 global collaborators. The sample metadata nearly always contained a de-identified subject ID, COVID-19 status, age in years and sex. The repertoires were released in a freely available public database intended as a resource for research on the immune response to SARS-CoV-2. The prospective study material was composed of cDNA or gDNA derived from T cells, B-cell-depleted T cells, or PBMCs. Subjects who had been exposed to COVID-19, were actively infected with it, or had recovered from it provided the deeply sampled blood TCRbeta repertoires that made up the dataset. Study-level results and caveats: The quantity of clinical and demographic metadata differed by source and by participant and was supplied without curation.

The receptor was derived from a woman in her forties with COVID-19, enrolled during active disease. Sequenced input: peripheral blood. Here the chain combines TRBV4-1 and TRBJ2-7, and possibly TRBD2, on 6 matching bases. The CDR3 amino acid sequence is: CASSQVEGSYEQYF. The DNA reads as follows: TGCGCCAGCAGCCAAGTGGAGGGATCCTACGAGCAGTACTTC.